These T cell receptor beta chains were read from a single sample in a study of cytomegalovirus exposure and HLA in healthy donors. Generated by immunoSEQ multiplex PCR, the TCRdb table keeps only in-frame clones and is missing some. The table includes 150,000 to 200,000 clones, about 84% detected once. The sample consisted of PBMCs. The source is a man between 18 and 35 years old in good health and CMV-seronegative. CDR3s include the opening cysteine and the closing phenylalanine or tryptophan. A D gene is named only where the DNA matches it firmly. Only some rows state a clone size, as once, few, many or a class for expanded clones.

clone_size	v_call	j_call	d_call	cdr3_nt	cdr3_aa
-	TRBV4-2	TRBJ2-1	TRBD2	TGTGCCAGCAGCCAAGGTCCAGCGGGGGGAGTAGACAATGAGCAGTTCTTC	CASSQGPAGGVDNEQFF
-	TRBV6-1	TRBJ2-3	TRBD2	TGTGCCAGCAGTGAAATGTGGGGGGGGGACACAGATACGCAGTATTTT	CASSEMWGGDTDTQYF
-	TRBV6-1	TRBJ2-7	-	TGTGCCAGCAGTGTACGGGACTTCCAGCAGTACTTC	CASSVRDFQQYF
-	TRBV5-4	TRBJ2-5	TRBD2	TGTGCCAGCAGCCCCGGACTAGCGGGAGGGCTAGAGACCCAGTACTTC	CASSPGLAGGLETQYF
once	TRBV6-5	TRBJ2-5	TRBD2	TGTGCCAGCAGTTACCGGGGGAGGGAGGGCCAAGAGACCCAGTACTTC	CASSYRGREGQETQYF
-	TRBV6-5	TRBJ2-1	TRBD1	TGTGCCAGCAGGCCCGGGACAGGGCTCTACAATGAGCAGTTCTTC	CASRPGTGLYNEQFF
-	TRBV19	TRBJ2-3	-	TGTGCCAGTAGTATAGAGACAGGAAACACAGATACGCAGTATTTT	CASSIETGNTDTQYF
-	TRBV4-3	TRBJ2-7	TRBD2	TGCGCCAGCAGCCAATTTCCTAGCGGGACTACCGCCTCCTACGAGCAGTACTTC	CASSQFPSGTTASYEQYF
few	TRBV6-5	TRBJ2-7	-	TGTGCCAGCAGTTACTCAGGGGACTACGAGCAGTACTTC	CASSYSGDYEQYF
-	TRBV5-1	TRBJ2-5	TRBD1	TGCGCCAGCAGCTTGGCTCCAGGGGGAGAGACCCAGTACTTC	CASSLAPGGETQYF
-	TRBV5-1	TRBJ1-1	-	TGCGCCAGCAGCTTAGGGAGGAACACTGAAGCTTTCTTT	CASSLGRNTEAFF
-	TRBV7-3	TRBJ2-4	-	TGTGCCAGCAGCTTATCTGAGCAAAACATTCAGTACTTC	CASSLSEQNIQYF
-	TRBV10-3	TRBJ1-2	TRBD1	TGTGCCATACTAGAGGGGGCGGGTAACTATGGCTACACCTTC	CAILEGAGNYGYTF
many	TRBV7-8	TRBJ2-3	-	TGTGCCAGCAGCAAACTCGATTCTAGCACAGATACGCAGTATTTT	CASSKLDSSTDTQYF
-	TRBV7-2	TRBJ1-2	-	TGTGCCAGCAGCTTAGGCCGAGGGCCTAACTATGGCTACACCTTC	CASSLGRGPNYGYTF
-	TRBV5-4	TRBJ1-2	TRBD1	TGTGCCAGCAGCTCGCACCCACAGGGGGCCCTTGGCTACACCTTC	CASSSHPQGALGYTF
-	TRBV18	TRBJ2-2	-	TGTGCCAGCTCACCAAAAGGGGCGCTGACCACCGGGGAGCTGTTTTTT	CASSPKGALTTGELFF
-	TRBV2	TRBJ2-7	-	TGTGCCAGCAGTGAAGCGCTTCGCAGTACCCTCTACGAGCAGTACTTC	CASSEALRSTLYEQYF
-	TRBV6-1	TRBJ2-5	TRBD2	TGTGCCAGCGGAGCGGGAGGGCCCGGCGAGACCCAGTACTTC	CASGAGGPGETQYF
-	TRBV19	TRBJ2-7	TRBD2	TGTGCCAGTAGTGTAGCGGGAGGAACCTACGAGCAGTACTTC	CASSVAGGTYEQYF
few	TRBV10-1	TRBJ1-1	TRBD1	TGCGCCAGCAGTGAGTCCGGGACAGCGGAACTTGAAGCTTTCTTT	CASSESGTAELEAFF
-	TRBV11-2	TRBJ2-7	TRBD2	TGTGCCAGCAGCTTAGTCCCCGGACTAGCGGGAATGGTCTACGAGCAGTACTTC	CASSLVPGLAGMVYEQYF
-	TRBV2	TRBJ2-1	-	TGTGCCAGCAGTGTTGACTTCGGTGAGCAGTTCTTC	CASSVDFGEQFF
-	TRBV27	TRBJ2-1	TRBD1	TGTGCCAGCAGGCCCCAGGGGGCCTTATCCTACAATGAGCAGTTCTTC	CASRPQGALSYNEQFF
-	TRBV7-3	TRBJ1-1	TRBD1	TGTGCCAGCAGCCCCGACAGGGCGGCTGAAGCTTTCTTT	CASSPDRAAEAFF
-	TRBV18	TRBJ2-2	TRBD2	TGTGCCAGCTCATCGATTCCGGGACTAGCGGGAGGGAACACCGGGGAGCTGTTTTTT	CASSSIPGLAGGNTGELFF
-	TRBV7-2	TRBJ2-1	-	TGTGCCAGCAGCTTAGGTGGGAGCCTCAATGAGCAGTTCTTC	CASSLGGSLNEQFF
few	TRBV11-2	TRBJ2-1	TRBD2	TGTGCCACCAAGGAGCGGGGGGGACACAATGAGCAGTTCTTC	CATKERGGHNEQFF
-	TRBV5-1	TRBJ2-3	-	TGCGCCAGCAGCTTCCAGGCAACAGATACGCAGTATTTT	CASSFQATDTQYF
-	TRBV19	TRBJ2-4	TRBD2	TGTGCCAGTAGTATTGGACTAGTTGACATTCAGTACTTC	CASSIGLVDIQYF
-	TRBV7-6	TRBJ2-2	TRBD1	TGTGCCAGCAGCTCATCCCCTTGGGACAGCCTTTACGAGGGGGAGCTGTTTTTT	CASSSSPWDSLYEGELFF
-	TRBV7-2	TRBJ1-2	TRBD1	TGTGCCAGCCGAGGGGACAGCCTTCTTTATGGCTACACCTTC	CASRGDSLLYGYTF
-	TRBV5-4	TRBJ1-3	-	TGTGCCAGCAGCTTAAATCTCGGTGGAAACACCATATATTTT	CASSLNLGGNTIYF
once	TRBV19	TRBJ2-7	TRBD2	TGTGCCAGTAGTACACTAGCGGGAGGGACCTACGAGCAGTACTTC	CASSTLAGGTYEQYF
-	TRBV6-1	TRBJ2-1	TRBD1	TGTGCCAGTACCCGGACGGGACAGGGTTTGAATGAGCAGTTCTTC	CASTRTGQGLNEQFF
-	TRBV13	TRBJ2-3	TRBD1	TGTGCCAGCAGCTTGGGGACAGGGGGCACAGATACGCAGTATTTT	CASSLGTGGTDTQYF
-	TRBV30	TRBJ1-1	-	TGTGCCTGGAGTGAAGACAGCAACGAAGCTTTCTTT	CAWSEDSNEAFF
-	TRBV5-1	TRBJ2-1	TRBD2	TGCGCCAGCAGTACGCTAGCGGGAGGGTTTAACAAGTTCAATGAGCAGTTCTTC	CASSTLAGGFNKFNEQFF
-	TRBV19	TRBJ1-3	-	TGTGCCAGTAGCCTAGATGGGTCCTCTGGAAACACCATATATTTT	CASSLDGSSGNTIYF
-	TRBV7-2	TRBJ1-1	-	TGTGCCAGCAGCTTAGTCGAGAGCACTGAAGCTTTCTTT	CASSLVESTEAFF
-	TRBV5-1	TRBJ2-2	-	TGCGCCAGCAGCTTAGGGGGGAACACCGGGGAGCTGTTTTTT	CASSLGGNTGELFF
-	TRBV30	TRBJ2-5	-	TGTGCCTCACAGTCCACAGGTCAAGAGACCCAGTACTTC	CASQSTGQETQYF
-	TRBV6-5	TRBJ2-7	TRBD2	TGTGCCAGCAGTTACTTCCGGACTAGCGGGTACGAGCAGTACTTC	CASSYFRTSGYEQYF
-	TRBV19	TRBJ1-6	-	TGTGCCAGTAGCAAAGATAACAGGAGCTCCTATAATTCACCCCTCCACTTT	CASSKDNRSSYNSPLHF
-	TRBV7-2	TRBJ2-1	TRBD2	TGTGCCAGCAGCTTTACACTAGCGGGGGCCTACAATGAGCAGTTCTTC	CASSFTLAGAYNEQFF
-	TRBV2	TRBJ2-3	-	TGTGCCAGCAGTGACAGGTTGACCTCGATGATCACAGATACGCAGTATTTT	CASSDRLTSMITDTQYF
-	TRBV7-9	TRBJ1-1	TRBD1	TGTTCCAGCAGCTTAGAGACAGGGGATGGCACTGAAGCTTTCTTT	CSSSLETGDGTEAFF
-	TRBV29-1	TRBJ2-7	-	TGCAGCGTTGTGGAGGGAACCTCCTACGAGCAGTACTTC	CSVVEGTSYEQYF
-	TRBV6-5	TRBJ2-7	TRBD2	TGTGCCACCGGACTAGCGGGGGCCCCCTACGAGCAGTACTTC	CATGLAGAPYEQYF
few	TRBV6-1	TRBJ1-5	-	TGTGCCAGCAGTGAAGGCAGGCCCAATCAGCCCCAGCATTTT	CASSEGRPNQPQHF